The sequence of this TCR beta chain was determined in a study of blood T cell repertoires in COVID-19. Study context: Donors in the United States, Italy and Spain gave samples during acute or convalescent COVID-19. Sources were T cells, B-cell-depleted T cells, or PBMCs; the material itself was cDNA or gDNA.

In the original processing: Estimation of nucleated cell counts relied on the amplification of reference gene primers. Some clones are missing from TCRdb's copy, which holds only in-frame ones; the method was immunoSEQ multiplex PCR. D and trimming come from the DNA, and the V and J calls and clone size come from that table. In the table there are roughly 100,000 clones, over 85% of which are singletons. The J segment lost 8 bases and the V segment lost 5 bases, leaving 7 bases of the junction unmatched. This CDR3 spans 13 amino acids. The source is a woman of 80 years or more in a cohort sampled during active COVID-19. The sample was peripheral blood. The V and J genes are TRBV12-3 or TRBV12-4 and TRBJ1-1; 8 bases are shared with TRBD1. In DNA form, the CDR3 reads TGTGCCAGCAGTCCATCAGGGGGCAGAGAAGCTTTCTTT. Its protein is CASSPSGGREAFF.